This T cell receptor (beta chain) was obtained from a study of T cell repertoires in cytomegalovirus infection (dated by TCRdb to the late 2010s). At the level of the whole study: Donor HLA type was relevant to the analysis, because carriage of CMV infection together with the matching HLA type was indicated by public TCR beta signatures. The research as a whole found: Carriers of CMV infection plus the relevant HLA type were discriminated by the cumulative frequency of public TCR beta family members in the study cohort and in an independent approximately 360-donor cohort. The ex vivo response was dominated by HLA-C-restricted CMV-specific TCR beta clonotypes, which also provided the single most frequent clonotype in two of eight donors.

From cysteine to phenylalanine, the CDR3 is 15 amino acids long. The only DNA kept is the CDR3, 45 bases in frame from the first base. CDR1 and CDR2 were assigned from the germline V gene as SGHVS and FNYEAQ. V is pruned by 0 bases and J by 5 bases, leaving 4 bases of the junction without a gene match. The sample was run on an Illumina HiSeq 1500. TCRdb reworked the public reads: Q25 trimming with fastp, MiXCR clone assembly, productive beta chains retained. Every CDR3 protein is listed once, alongside the most common genes and DNA of its rows. Recorded for this sample are around 450,000 distinct CDR3 sequences; roughly a third of them occurred a single time. The ten biggest clones cover around 13% of the sample. This clonotype has just a few counts. It has no known antigen specificity. Base qualities are not at hand, and no much larger clone is one base apart.

The chain couples TRBV7-6 to TRBJ2-7; 10 of the junction bases match TRBD1. The TCR originated in a human donor in good health (CMV status not recorded). Some clones in this sample may be carry-over from other donors' samples. Sample: PBMCs. The sequenced DNA is TGTGCCAGCAGCTTAGCCGGGACAGGGGTCCACGAGCAGTACTTC. Its protein is CASSLAGTGVHEQYF.